This TCR beta chain was recorded in a study of T cells in Graves' hyperthyroidism and ophthalmopathy. Study results and limitations: Patients with ophthalmopathy were separated from those with stable hyperthyroidism by a 13 V-J model. Blood shared most expanded thyroid clonotypes above 0.001. Ophthalmopathy onset followed model prediction by a median around 6.9 months.

This clonotype was found a few times. The target antigen is unknown. Patients between 18 and 65 years old had hyperthyroidism, newly diagnosed and lasting under 2 months. RNA transcripts provided the source from which TCR beta CDR3 regions were amplified. An initial round of RT-PCR targeting the TCR CDR3 relied on the HTBI primer set. TCRdb re-called the multiplex PCR reads with MiXCR, one entry per CDR3 protein. The sample holds hundreds of thousands of distinct CDR3 sequences, around 16% seen once. In germline, CDR1 is SGDLS, CDR2 YYNGEE. Trimming cost V 2 bases and J 3 bases; bases outside gene matches: 11. This CDR3 is 18 amino acids long.

The sequenced sample consisted of blood. This chain links TRBV9 with TRBJ1-1; 12 bases map to TRBD1. The clonotype was recovered from a woman in her 30s with Graves' hyperthyroidism. The CDR3 reads CASSVNRDRGPDDTEAFF. As DNA, the CDR3 is TGTGCCAGCAGCGTTAACCGGGACAGGGGGCCAGACGACACTGAAGCTTTCTTT.